A single sample is the source of the 19 T cell receptor beta chains below, sequenced in a study of OX40 agonist ivuxolimab in advanced cancers. Using immunoSEQ multiplex PCR, the repertoire was profiled, and TCRdb retains in-frame clones only, with some absent. The table has more than 45,000 clones, approximately 71% seen once. The sequenced sample was CD4+ or CD8+ T cells sorted from blood, obtained in a trial of the OX40 agonist ivuxolimab. These receptors came from an adult with an advanced solid tumor such as melanoma, head and neck, liver or kidney cancer.

A remark on this clone: Other nucleotide sequences from this sample produce the same CDR3. The rearrangement links TRBV7-2 to TRBJ2-1; 7 nucleotides align to TRBD2. V was clipped by 1 base and J by 3 bases; unmatched bases: 6. Germline CDR1 is SGHTA and CDR2 is FQGNSA. This CDR3 is 16 amino acids long. The CDR3 here is CASSLVRLAVYNEQFF. DNA of the CDR3: TGTGCCAGCAGCTTAGTTAGACTAGCCGTCTACAATGAGCAGTTCTTC.

The rearrangement uses TRBV7-8 and TRBJ2-6, with D unclear. CDR3 length: 18 amino acids. V dropped 6 bases and J dropped 0 bases, with 18 bases sitting between them. Germline CDR1 is SGHVS and CDR2 is FQNEAQ. The CDR3 DNA reads as TGTGCCAGCAGGCCCATAAGGAGACCAAACTCTGGGGCCAACGTCCTGACTTTC. This encodes CASRPIRRPNSGANVLTF.

This clone was counted a few times. The chain joins TRBV7-6 to TRBJ2-5; TRBD2 aligns across 7 bases. The CDR3 is 13 residues long. Germline trimming cut 6 bases from V and 4 bases from J; bases unmatched to any gene: 5. Germline CDR1 SGHVS, CDR2 FNYEAQ. The CDR3, as DNA: TGTGCCAGCAGTCCCGGGGAGGGAGAGACCCAGTACTTC. This sequence encodes CASSPGEGETQYF.

The rearrangement links TRBV2 to TRBJ2-7; 13 positions match TRBD2. Germline V gives CDR1 SNHLY, CDR2 FYNNEI. The V gene end was trimmed by 6 bases and the J gene end by 2 bases; junction bases not matched to a gene: 4. The CDR3 sequence is 15 residues long. The CDR3 loop reads CASSRGTSGTYEQYF. CDR3 nucleotides: TGTGCCAGCAGCCGAGGGACTAGCGGGACCTACGAGCAGTACTTC.

V usage is TRBV6-5 and J usage is TRBJ1-2; 9 bases agree with TRBD1. The V gene end was trimmed by 7 bases and the J gene end by 8 bases; junction bases not matched to a gene: 5. This CDR3 is 12 amino acids long. The germline V gene has CDR1 MNHEY and CDR2 SVGAGI. The CDR3: CASTWTGDGYTF. The CDR3 nucleotides read TGTGCCAGCACCTGGACAGGGGACGGCTACACCTTC.

V and J are TRBV27 and TRBJ2-7, with 14 bases identical to TRBD2. V dropped 5 bases and J dropped 7; count of bases not matched to a gene: 10. Germline CDR1 and CDR2: MNHEY and SMNVEV (reference sequence). The length of the CDR3 is 16 residues. CDR3 sequence: CASSVLGTSGSSEQYF. Written as DNA, the CDR3 is TGTGCCAGCAGTGTTCTTGGGACTAGCGGGAGTTCTGAGCAGTACTTC.

V gene TRBV5-1 combines with J gene TRBJ2-7, with a weak D call TRBD2 (6 bases). The germline V gene encodes CDR1 SGHRS and CDR2 YFSETQ. Trimming stripped 4 bases from V and 3 bases from J, with 14 bases between. The CDR3 sequence is 14 residues long. The DNA for the CDR3 is TGCGCCAGCAGCCCCGGGACTCAGGGCTACGAGCAGTACTTC. The encoded protein is CASSPGTQGYEQYF.

The rearrangement joins TRBV15 to TRBJ1-4; 9 nucleotides agree with TRBD1. This CDR3 spans 15 amino acids. The V gene's germline CDR1 is LNHNV and CDR2 YYDKDF (reference sequence). With V trimmed by 5 bases and J by 7 bases, 8 bases remained unmatched. The CDR3 is CATSVGQGSSEKLFF. The CDR3 nucleotides read TGTGCCACCAGCGTTGGACAGGGGTCTAGTGAAAAACTGTTTTTT.

V is TRBV11-2 and J is TRBJ2-4, with TRBD2 matching 13 bases. The J segment lost 7 bases and the V segment lost 7 bases, leaving 4 bases of the junction unmatched. This CDR3 comprises 14 residues. Germline CDR1 is SGHAT and CDR2 is FQNNGV. The CDR3 DNA reads TGTGCCAGCACAGGACTAGCGGGAGAGAACATTCAGTACTTC. This sequence encodes CASTGLAGENIQYF.

CDR3 protein: CASSSSEKYEQYF. CDR3 coding DNA: TGTGCCAGCAGCTCTAGCGAGAAGTACGAGCAGTACTTC. The chain joins TRBV7-2 to TRBJ2-7; the D gene is possibly TRBD2 (6 bases). V lost 4 bases and J lost 4, with 11 bases in between. The germline V gene encodes CDR1 SGHTA and CDR2 FQGNSA. CDR3 size: 13 residues.

V gene TRBV19 combines with J gene TRBJ1-1, with D uncertain. V dropped 8 bases and J dropped 5 bases, with 18 bases sitting between them. This CDR3 spans 14 amino acids. Per the germline V gene, CDR1 is LNHDA and CDR2 is SQIVND (reference sequence). The CDR3, as DNA: TGTGCCAGTCGTGAGGGAAACGTTGGGACTGAAGCTTTCTTT. Amino acids: CASREGNVGTEAFF.

CDR3 protein: CASSNVIRDRVGEQYF. Written as DNA, the CDR3 is TGTGCCAGCAGCAACGTAATTAGGGACAGGGTTGGGGAGCAGTACTTC. The V and J genes are TRBV21-1 and TRBJ2-7; TRBD1 reflects the table's D call only, with no check against the DNA. TRBV21-1 is shown as a pseudogene. This CDR3 is built from 16 residues.

This clone was found a few times. The chain uses TRBV7-9 and TRBJ1-2, with D possibly matching TRBD1 (6 bases). V lost 5 bases and J lost 3, with 7 bases in between. The CDR3 length is 12 residues. Germline CDR1 SEHNR, CDR2 FQNEAQ (reference sequence). The CDR3 sequence is CASSRGDYGYTF. CDR3 in DNA: TGTGCCAGCAGCAGGGGGGACTATGGCTACACCTTC.

In this sample, this clone turned up a few times. The CDR3 sequence is CASSPQGGRSEAFF. Here the CDR3 DNA reads TGCGCCAGCAGCCCCCAGGGGGGTAGATCTGAAGCTTTCTTT. The chain uses TRBV4-1 and TRBJ1-1; TRBD1 matches at 7 bases. Germline CDR1 is MGHRA and CDR2 is YSYEKL. The CDR3 is made up of 14 amino acids. V lost 4 bases, J lost 6 bases, and 8 bases stayed unmatched.

This clone was recorded only once. The chain employs TRBV6-1 and TRBJ1-3, with a possible D match to TRBD1 (5 bases). V lost 3 bases to trimming and J lost 0 bases, with 6 bases between them. Germline V gives CDR1 MNHNS, CDR2 SASEGT. The CDR3 is 14 amino acids. CDR3 sequence: CASSERGSGNTIYF. DNA of the CDR3: TGTGCCAGCAGTGAGAGGGGCTCTGGAAACACCATATATTTT.

The chain employs TRBV6-1 and TRBJ1-1; 9 bases are a match to TRBD1. V dropped 5 bases and J dropped 3; count of bases not matched to a gene: 1. CDR3 size: 13 residues. Looked up from germline, CDR1 is MNHNS and CDR2 is SASEGT. The CDR3 region has the DNA TGTGCCAGCAGTCGGACAGGGGACACTGAAGCTTTCTTT. The encoded protein is CASSRTGDTEAFF.

The chain combines TRBV7-9 with TRBJ2-4; D is unclear. Trimming shortened V by 1 base and J by 7 bases, and 20 bases separated the two germline ends. This CDR3 spans 17 amino acids. CDR1 is SEHNR, CDR2 FQNEAQ, per germline (reference sequence). Here the CDR3 DNA reads TGTGCCAGCAGCTTAGAGGCCACGGATTCTCGGAAGAACATTCAGTACTTC. Translating it yields CASSLEATDSRKNIQYF.

This clone is a singleton in its sample. This sequence joins TRBV2 and TRBJ1-2, with 7 bases lining up with TRBD1. CDR1 SNHLY and CDR2 FYNNEI come from the germline V gene. V lost 3 bases to trimming and J lost 12 bases; unmatched junction nucleotides: 19. The CDR3 loop spans 16 amino acids. In nucleotides, the CDR3 is TGTGCCAGCAGTGAGCGCAGGGGGGTCGGGCCAGGTCTTCACACCTTC. Its protein is CASSERRGVGPGLHTF.

The V gene is TRBV7-2, the J gene TRBJ2-1; 8 bases align to TRBD2. This CDR3 spans 15 amino acids. Looked up from germline, CDR1 is SGHTA and CDR2 is FQGNSA. Trimming cost V 2 bases and J 4 bases; bases outside gene matches: 4. The CDR3 DNA is TGTGCCAGCAGCTTAAGCGGGAGAACTTACAATGAGCAGTTCTTC. Translating gives CASSLSGRTYNEQFF. The complete variable domain, with remaining parts taken from reference TRBV7-2 and TRBJ2-1, reads GAGVSQSPSNKVTEKGKDVELRCDPISGHTALYWYRQSLGQGLEFLIYFQGNSAPDKSGLPSDRFSAERTGGSVSTLTIQRTQQEDSAVYLCASSLSGRTYNEQFFGPGTRLTVL.